Below, 9 T cell receptor beta chains from the same sample are listed, as sequenced in a study of shared clonotypes between healthy human individuals. Sequencing used immunoSEQ multiplex PCR; TCRdb keeps in-frame clones, though not all of them. This table has about 2.1 million clones, approximately 94% appearing once. As defined, naive CD8 cells were CD45RO-negative and positively selected for CCR7, with terminally differentiated effector memory CD45RA+ cells excluded. The sequencing sample was made of naive CD8+ T cells from PBMCs. All receptors come from a young man in good health. Some clones in this sample may be carry-over from other donors' samples.

Worth noting for this clone: This specimen includes other DNA sequences encoding the same CDR3. This rearrangement joins TRBV11-2 to TRBJ1-1; D not certain. In germline, CDR1 is SGHAT, CDR2 FQNNGV. The V and J ends lost 1 base and 1 base respectively, with 7 bases between them. This CDR3 has 14 residues. The CDR3 DNA sequence: TGTGCCAGCAGCTTAGCCGGCCCGAACACTGAAGCTTTCTTT. Its translation: CASSLAGPNTEAFF.

V usage is TRBV27 and J usage is TRBJ1-5; D is undetermined. Trimming pared 8 bases from V and 1 base from J, leaving 6 bases between. The germline gives CDR1 MNHEY, CDR2 SMNVEV (reference sequence). The CDR3 runs to 12 residues. CDR3 loop: CASGESNQPQHF. The CDR3 DNA sequence: TGTGCCAGCGGGGAGAGCAATCAGCCCCAGCATTTT.

This clone is a singleton in its sample. This chain uses TRBV27 with TRBJ2-7; maybe TRBD2 (6 bases). This CDR3 region has 13 residues. The germline gives CDR1 MNHEY, CDR2 SMNVEV (reference sequence). Trimming left V 6 bases short and J 7 bases short, with 16 bases between. The CDR3 here is CASSPGVAVEQYF. CDR3 nucleotides: TGTGCCAGCAGCCCGGGGGTGGCGGTTGAGCAGTACTTC.

The chain employs TRBV5-8 and TRBJ2-2, with D hard to call. Looked up from germline, CDR1 is SGHTS and CDR2 is YDEGEE. Trimming removed 0 bases at V and 0 bases at J, with 3 bases between. The CDR3 sequence is 14 residues long. In DNA form, the CDR3 reads TGTGCCAGCAGCTTGGCCCCGAACACCGGGGAGCTGTTTTTT. Its protein is CASSLAPNTGELFF.

This clone was recorded only once. The V call is TRBV11-2, the J call TRBJ2-5, with TRBD1 matching over 9 bases. The CDR3 covers 16 residues. V shed 5 bases, J shed 4 bases, and the junction held 11 bases outside the gene matches. Germline loops: CDR1 SGHAT, CDR2 FQNNGV. CDR3 DNA: TGTGCCAGCAGCCCCTTAGACAGGGGGTATCGAGAGACCCAGTACTTC. This sequence encodes CASSPLDRGYRETQYF.

The chain recombines TRBV7-9 with TRBJ2-4; D might be TRBD2 (6 bases). The CDR3 has 13 residues. V lost 3 bases to trimming and J lost 5 bases, with 8 bases between them. Germline V CDR1 and CDR2: SEHNR, FQNEAQ (reference sequence). This CDR3 reads CASSLGLENIQYF. CDR3 in DNA: TGTGCCAGCAGCTTGGGACTGGAAAACATTCAGTACTTC.

V gene TRBV11-2 combines with J gene TRBJ2-1; D unclear. V lost 2 bases, J lost 7 bases, and 15 bases lay in between. CDR1 and CDR2 from the germline V gene are SGHAT and FQNNGV. The length of the CDR3 is 15 residues. The CDR3 loop is CASSLFRKEKNEQFF. CDR3 bases: TGTGCCAGCAGCTTATTTAGGAAAGAAAAGAATGAGCAGTTCTTC.

V is TRBV28 and J is TRBJ2-7; D perhaps matches TRBD2 (6 bases). This CDR3 contains 12 residues. V lost 8 bases to trimming and J lost 0 bases, with 8 bases between them. Germline assignment: CDR1 MDHEN and CDR2 SYDVKM. CDR3 in DNA: TGTGCCAGCCGCGGGGTCTCCTACGAGCAGTACTTC. Amino acid sequence: CASRGVSYEQYF. The complete variable domain, with remaining parts taken from reference TRBV28 and TRBJ2-7, reads DVKVTQSSRYLVKRTGEKVFLECVQDMDHENMFWYRQDPGLGLRLIYFSYDVKMKEKGDIPEGYSVSREKKERFSLILESASTNQTSMYLCASRGVSYEQYFGPGTRLTVT.

This chain uses TRBV13 with TRBJ2-7; tentatively, D is TRBD2 (5 bases). The CDR3 length is 15 residues. Trimming left V 5 bases short and J 3 bases short, with 17 bases between. Germline CDR1 and CDR2: PRHDT and FYEKMQ (reference sequence). The CDR3 here is CASSKTNTDYYEQYF. In DNA form, the CDR3 reads TGTGCCAGCAGCAAGACTAATACCGACTACTACGAGCAGTACTTC.